This T cell receptor (beta chain) was found in a study of tissue T cells after allogeneic stem cell transplantation. Notes on the study in general: Shared clones across patients were few; motif clustering revealed tissue-specific shared signatures. Anatomically similar tissues had similar TCR repertoires within each patient.

The CDR3 length is 16 residues. Losses at the gene ends were 2 bases for V and 2 bases for J; bases not matched to a gene: 3. Germline V gene data show CDR1 as NSQYPW and CDR2 as LRSPGD (reference sequence). Here immunoSEQ multiplex PCR was the method, and the copy in TCRdb shows in-frame clones only, minus some. This sample has just over 20,000 clones, with 69% found just once. A note on this clone: Its antigen is still unknown. Gene names are the mouse ones. The read terminates 1 residue before the CDR3 end, so the remaining end is supplied by the germline J gene.

The chain uses TRBV1 and TRBJ2-2; 9 nucleotides align to TRBD2. This receptor was taken from a female BALB/c mouse in good health. Strain haplotype (MHC): H2-d. Sequenced input: blood. The CDR3 bases that were read are TGCACCTGCAGTGCACCCGGGACTGGGAACACCGGGCAGCTCTAC. Residues: CTCSAPGTGNTGQLY. The complete CDR3 sequence is CTCSAPGTGNTGQLYF.